The rows below give T cell receptor beta chains drawn from one sample of a study of Graves' ophthalmopathy and Graves' hyperthyroidism. TCRdb itself ran the multiplex PCR reads through MiXCR, one entry per CDR3 protein. The data hold roughly 1.1 million distinct CDR3 sequences, with roughly two fifths observed a single time. The sample was peripheral blood or thyroid tissue (not recorded which). The source of these receptors is an adult man with Graves' hyperthyroidism. CDR3s include the opening cysteine and the closing phenylalanine or tryptophan. The order of the fields is V gene, J gene, CDR3 length, clone size, D gene, CDR3 DNA, CDR3 protein. D genes are given only for firm matches. Where a row states a size, it is once, few, many or the class of an expanded clone; other rows omit it.

v_call: TRBV12-3/TRBV12-4; j_call: TRBJ1-1; cdr3_length: 14; clone_size: NA; d_call: TRBD1; cdr3_nt: TGTGCCAGCAGGGAAGGACAGGGGGAAACTGAAGCTTTCTTT; cdr3_aa: CASREGQGETEAFF
v_call: TRBV15; j_call: TRBJ2-7; cdr3_length: 14; clone_size: NA; d_call: TRBD1; cdr3_nt: TGTGCCACCAGCAGAGAAGACAGGGGCTACGAGCAGTACTTC; cdr3_aa: CATSREDRGYEQYF
v_call: TRBV20-1; j_call: TRBJ1-5; cdr3_length: 13; clone_size: many; d_call: NA; cdr3_nt: TGCAGTGCCCAACATACAGGTGATCAGCCCCAGCATTTT; cdr3_aa: CSAQHTGDQPQHF
v_call: TRBV13; j_call: TRBJ2-7; cdr3_length: 15; clone_size: NA; d_call: NA; cdr3_nt: TGTGCCAGCAGCTTGGATACAGGCTGGTCCTACGAGCAGTACTTC; cdr3_aa: CASSLDTGWSYEQYF
v_call: TRBV4-1; j_call: TRBJ2-7; cdr3_length: 16; clone_size: NA; d_call: TRBD2; cdr3_nt: TGCGCCAGCAGCCAAGCGGGACTAGCGGGAACCTACGAGCAGTACTTC; cdr3_aa: CASSQAGLAGTYEQYF
v_call: TRBV29-1; j_call: TRBJ2-7; cdr3_length: 15; clone_size: once; d_call: TRBD2; cdr3_nt: TGCAGCGTTGAAGTGTGTAGCGGGCTACCCAACGAGCAGTACTTC; cdr3_aa: CSVEVCSGLPNEQYF
v_call: TRBV10-3; j_call: TRBJ1-4; cdr3_length: 15; clone_size: few; d_call: NA; cdr3_nt: TGTGCCAGCAGTTACTCGATCGGGGAGAATGAAAAACTGTTTTTT; cdr3_aa: CASSYSIGENEKLFF
v_call: TRBV10-2; j_call: TRBJ1-4; cdr3_length: 15; clone_size: many; d_call: NA; cdr3_nt: TGCGCCAGCAGTGATCACAGGCCAACTAATGAAAAACTGTTTTTT; cdr3_aa: CASSDHRPTNEKLFF
v_call: TRBV4-1; j_call: TRBJ1-5; cdr3_length: 17; clone_size: few; d_call: NA; cdr3_nt: TGCGCCAGCAGCCAAGATCGTGGTCCGGCGGGCGGGCAGCCCCAGCATTTT; cdr3_aa: CASSQDRGPAGGQPQHF
v_call: TRBV19; j_call: TRBJ2-2; cdr3_length: 13; clone_size: many; d_call: TRBD1; cdr3_nt: TGTGCCAGTAGTAAGAGGGACAGCGGGGAGCTGTTTTTT; cdr3_aa: CASSKRDSGELFF
v_call: TRBV28; j_call: TRBJ2-7; cdr3_length: 15; clone_size: few; d_call: TRBD2; cdr3_nt: TGTGCCAGCAGTTTGTCCGTAGCGGGATCTGGGGAGCAGTACTTC; cdr3_aa: CASSLSVAGSGEQYF
v_call: TRBV29-1; j_call: TRBJ1-2; cdr3_length: 12; clone_size: many; d_call: NA; cdr3_nt: TGCAGCGGTCTCAGGGACGACTATGGCTACACCTTC; cdr3_aa: CSGLRDDYGYTF
v_call: TRBV5-5; j_call: TRBJ1-1; cdr3_length: 17; clone_size: NA; d_call: NA; cdr3_nt: TGTGTCAGCAGCTTGGGGCGGTTCCGGGGGGTGAGCACTGAAGCTTTCTTT; cdr3_aa: CVSSLGRFRGVSTEAFF
v_call: TRBV10-1; j_call: TRBJ2-5; cdr3_length: 16; clone_size: few; d_call: TRBD2; cdr3_nt: TGCGCCAGCACTAGCGGAGGACGACCCATGCGAGAGACCCAGTACTTC; cdr3_aa: CASTSGGRPMRETQYF
v_call: TRBV9; j_call: TRBJ2-7; cdr3_length: 15; clone_size: few; d_call: TRBD1; cdr3_nt: TGTGCCAGCAGCGTAGAACCGGGACAGGTCGACGAGCAGTACTTC; cdr3_aa: CASSVEPGQVDEQYF
v_call: TRBV30; j_call: TRBJ1-1; cdr3_length: 11; clone_size: few; d_call: NA; cdr3_nt: TGTGCCTGGAGTGAAATCACTGAAGCTTTCTTT; cdr3_aa: CAWSEITEAFF
v_call: TRBV6-6; j_call: TRBJ1-3; cdr3_length: 16; clone_size: NA; d_call: NA; cdr3_nt: TGTGCCAGCAGTTACTCGGGACTCCCCTCTGGAAACACCATATATTTT; cdr3_aa: CASSYSGLPSGNTIYF
v_call: TRBV6-6; j_call: TRBJ1-3; cdr3_length: 13; clone_size: NA; d_call: NA; cdr3_nt: TGTGCCAGCACGCCAGAGGCGGGAAACACCATATATTTT; cdr3_aa: CASTPEAGNTIYF
v_call: TRBV7-9; j_call: TRBJ2-6; cdr3_length: 17; clone_size: many; d_call: NA; cdr3_nt: TGTGCCAGCAGCTTAGTGGGGACATCGGATGGGGCCAACGTCCTGACTTTC; cdr3_aa: CASSLVGTSDGANVLTF
v_call: TRBV7-8; j_call: TRBJ1-5; cdr3_length: 15; clone_size: many; d_call: NA; cdr3_nt: TGTGCCAGCAGCTTAGATAACAGGGATAATCAGCCCCAGCATTTT; cdr3_aa: CASSLDNRDNQPQHF
v_call: TRBV29-1; j_call: TRBJ2-7; cdr3_length: 13; clone_size: NA; d_call: TRBD1; cdr3_nt: TGCAGCGTTGCGACAGGGGCGGGGTACGAGCAGTACTTC; cdr3_aa: CSVATGAGYEQYF
v_call: TRBV10-3; j_call: TRBJ2-5; cdr3_length: 13; clone_size: many; d_call: TRBD1; cdr3_nt: TGTGCCATCAGTACGCTGACAGGGGAGACCCAGTACTTC; cdr3_aa: CAISTLTGETQYF
v_call: TRBV20-1; j_call: TRBJ1-4; cdr3_length: 13; clone_size: NA; d_call: NA; cdr3_nt: TGCAGTGAAATGGCTTACACTAATGAAAAACTGTTTTTT; cdr3_aa: CSEMAYTNEKLFF